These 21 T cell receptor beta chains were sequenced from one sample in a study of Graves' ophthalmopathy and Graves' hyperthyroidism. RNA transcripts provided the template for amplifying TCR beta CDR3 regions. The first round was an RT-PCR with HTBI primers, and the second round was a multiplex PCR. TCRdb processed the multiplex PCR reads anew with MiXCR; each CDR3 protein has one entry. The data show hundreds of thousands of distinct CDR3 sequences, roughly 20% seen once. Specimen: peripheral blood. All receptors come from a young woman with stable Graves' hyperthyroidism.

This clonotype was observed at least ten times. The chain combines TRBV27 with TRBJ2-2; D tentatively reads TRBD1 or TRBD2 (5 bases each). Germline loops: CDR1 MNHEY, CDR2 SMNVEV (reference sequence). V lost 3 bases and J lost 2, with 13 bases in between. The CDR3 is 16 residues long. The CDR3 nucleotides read TGTGCCAGCAGTTTCGGGACCCTCCCCAACACCGGGGAGCTGTTTTTT. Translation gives CASSFGTLPNTGELFF.

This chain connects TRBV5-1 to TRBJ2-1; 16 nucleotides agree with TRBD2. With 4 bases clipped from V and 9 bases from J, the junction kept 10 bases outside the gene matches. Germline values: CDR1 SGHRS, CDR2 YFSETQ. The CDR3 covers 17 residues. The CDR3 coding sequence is TGCGCCAGCAGCCCTTTCCCGGGACTAGCGGGAGGGAGTGAGCAGTTCTTC. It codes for CASSPFPGLAGGSEQFF. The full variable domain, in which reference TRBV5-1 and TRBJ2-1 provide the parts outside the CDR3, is KAGVTQTPRYLIKTRGQQVTLSCSPISGHRSVSWYQQTPGQGLQFLFEYFSETQRNKGNFPGRFSGRQFSNSRSEMNVSTLELGDSALYLCASSPFPGLAGGSEQFFGPGTRLTVL.

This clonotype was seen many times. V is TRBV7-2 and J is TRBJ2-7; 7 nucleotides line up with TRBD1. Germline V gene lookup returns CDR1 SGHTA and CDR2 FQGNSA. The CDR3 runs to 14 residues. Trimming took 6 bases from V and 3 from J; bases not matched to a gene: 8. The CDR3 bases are TGTGCCAGCAGTAGAGGGGGCGGTTTCTACGAGCAGTACTTC. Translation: CASSRGGGFYEQYF.

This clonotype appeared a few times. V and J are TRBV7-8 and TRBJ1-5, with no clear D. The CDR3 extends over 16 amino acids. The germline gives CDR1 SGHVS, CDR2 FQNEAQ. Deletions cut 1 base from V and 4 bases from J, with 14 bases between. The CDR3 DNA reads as TGTGCCAGCAGCTTAGGGGAAATCAGCACTAATCAGCCCCAGCATTTT. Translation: CASSLGEISTNQPQHF.

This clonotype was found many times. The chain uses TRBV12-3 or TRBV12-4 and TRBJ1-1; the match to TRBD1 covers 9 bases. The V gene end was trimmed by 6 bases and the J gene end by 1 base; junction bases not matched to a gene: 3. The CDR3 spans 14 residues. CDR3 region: CASRLDRGNTEAFF. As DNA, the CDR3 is TGTGCCAGCAGGCTGGACAGGGGGAACACTGAAGCTTTCTTT.

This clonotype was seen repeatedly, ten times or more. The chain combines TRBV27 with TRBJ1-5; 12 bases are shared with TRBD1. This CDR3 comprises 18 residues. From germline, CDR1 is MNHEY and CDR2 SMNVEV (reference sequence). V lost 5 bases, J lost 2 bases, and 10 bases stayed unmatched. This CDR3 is CASSPAGTGGFGNQPQHF. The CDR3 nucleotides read TGTGCCAGCAGTCCTGCTGGGACAGGGGGCTTCGGCAATCAGCCCCAGCATTTT.

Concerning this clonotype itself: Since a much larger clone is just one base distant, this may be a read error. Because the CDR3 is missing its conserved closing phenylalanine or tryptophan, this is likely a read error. In nucleotides, the CDR3 is TGTGCCAGCACCCAGAGCAATCAGCCCCAGCATTAT. It translates to CASTQSNQPQHY. The chain couples TRBV28 to TRBJ1-5; D ambiguous. CDR3 length: 12 amino acids. CDR1 is MDHEN, CDR2 SYDVKM, per germline. Trimming took 7 bases from V and 1 from J, leaving 5 bases between them.

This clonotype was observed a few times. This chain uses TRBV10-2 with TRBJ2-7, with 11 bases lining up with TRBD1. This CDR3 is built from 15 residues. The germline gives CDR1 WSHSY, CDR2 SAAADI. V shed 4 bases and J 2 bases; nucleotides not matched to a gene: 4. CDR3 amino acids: CASSGRGQGAYEQYF. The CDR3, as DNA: TGCGCCAGCAGTGGCCGGGGACAGGGGGCCTACGAGCAGTACTTC.

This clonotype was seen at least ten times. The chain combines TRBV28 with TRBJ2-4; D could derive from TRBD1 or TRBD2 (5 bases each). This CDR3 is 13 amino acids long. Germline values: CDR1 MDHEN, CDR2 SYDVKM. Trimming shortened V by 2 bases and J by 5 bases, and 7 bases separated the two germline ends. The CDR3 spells CASSLGGENIQYF. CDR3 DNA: TGTGCCAGCAGTTTAGGGGGAGAAAACATTCAGTACTTC.

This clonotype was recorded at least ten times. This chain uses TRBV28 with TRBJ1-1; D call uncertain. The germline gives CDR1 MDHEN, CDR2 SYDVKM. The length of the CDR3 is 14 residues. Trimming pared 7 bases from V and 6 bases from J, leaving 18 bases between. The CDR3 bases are TGTGCCAGCAATGGATTTCTACGTTTGGCTGAAGCTTTCTTT. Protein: CASNGFLRLAEAFF. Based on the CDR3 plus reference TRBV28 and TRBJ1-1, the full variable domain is DVKVTQSSRYLVKRTGEKVFLECVQDMDHENMFWYRQDPGLGLRLIYFSYDVKMKEKGDIPEGYSVSREKKERFSLILESASTNQTSMYLCASNGFLRLAEAFFGQGTRLTVV.

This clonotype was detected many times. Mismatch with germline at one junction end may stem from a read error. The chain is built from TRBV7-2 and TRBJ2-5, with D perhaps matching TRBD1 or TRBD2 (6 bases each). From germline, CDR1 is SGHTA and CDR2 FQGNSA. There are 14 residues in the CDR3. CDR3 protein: CASSLSAGQETKYF. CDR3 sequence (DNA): TGTGCCAGCAGCTTATCTGCGGGACAAGAGACCAAGTACTTC. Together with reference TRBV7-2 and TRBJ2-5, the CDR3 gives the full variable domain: GAGVSQSPSNKVTEKGKDVELRCDPISGHTALYWYRQSLGQGLEFLIYFQGNSAPDKSGLPSDRFSAERTGGSVSTLTIQRTQQEDSAVYLCASSLSAGQETKYFGPGTRLLVL.

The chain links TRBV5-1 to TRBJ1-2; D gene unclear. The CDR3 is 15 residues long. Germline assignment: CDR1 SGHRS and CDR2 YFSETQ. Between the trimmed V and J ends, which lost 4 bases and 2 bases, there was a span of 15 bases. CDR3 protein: CASSLRHPFNYGYTF. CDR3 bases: TGCGCCAGCAGCCTCAGACATCCCTTCAACTATGGCTACACCTTC.

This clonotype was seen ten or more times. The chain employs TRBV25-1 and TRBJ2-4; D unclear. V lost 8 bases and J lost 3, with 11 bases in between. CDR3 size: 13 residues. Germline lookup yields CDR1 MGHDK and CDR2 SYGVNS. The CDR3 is CASSPRFKNIQYF. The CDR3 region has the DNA TGTGCCAGCTCCCCCCGCTTCAAAAACATTCAGTACTTC. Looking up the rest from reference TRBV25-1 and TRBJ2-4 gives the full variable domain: EADIYQTPRYLVIGTGKKITLECSQTMGHDKMYWYQQDPGMELHLIHYSYGVNSTEKGDLSSESTVSRIRTEHFPLTLESARPSHTSQYLCASSPRFKNIQYFGAGTRLSVL.

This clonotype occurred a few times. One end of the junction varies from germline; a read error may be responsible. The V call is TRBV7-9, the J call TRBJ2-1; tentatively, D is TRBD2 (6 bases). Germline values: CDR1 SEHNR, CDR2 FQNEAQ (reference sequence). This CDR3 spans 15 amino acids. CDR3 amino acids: CASMQPPGLYNEKFF. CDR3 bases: TGTGCCAGCATGCAACCCCCGGGACTCTACAATGAGAAGTTCTTC.

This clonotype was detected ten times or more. Here the CDR3 DNA reads TGTGCCAGCAGTGTCACATTCGAGCAGTACTTC. It is translated as CASSVTFEQYF. This sequence joins TRBV2 and TRBJ2-7; D not certain. The V end was cut by 4 bases, the J end by 6 bases, with 7 bases between. CDR3 length: 11 amino acids. Germline V gives CDR1 SNHLY, CDR2 FYNNEI. The complete variable domain, with remaining parts taken from reference TRBV2 and TRBJ2-7, reads EPEVTQTPSHQVTQMGQEVILRCVPISNHLYFYWYRQILGQKVEFLVSFYNNEISEKSEIFDDQFSVERPDGSNFTLKIRSTKLEDSAMYFCASSVTFEQYFGPGTRLTVT.

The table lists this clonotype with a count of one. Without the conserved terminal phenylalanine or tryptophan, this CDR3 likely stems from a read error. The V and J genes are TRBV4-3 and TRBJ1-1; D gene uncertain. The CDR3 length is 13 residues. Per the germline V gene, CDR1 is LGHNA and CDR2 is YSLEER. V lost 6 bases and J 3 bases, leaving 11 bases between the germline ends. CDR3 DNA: TGCGCCAGCAGGCGCGTACTCTACACTGAAGCTTTCTAT. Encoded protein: CASRRVLYTEAFY.

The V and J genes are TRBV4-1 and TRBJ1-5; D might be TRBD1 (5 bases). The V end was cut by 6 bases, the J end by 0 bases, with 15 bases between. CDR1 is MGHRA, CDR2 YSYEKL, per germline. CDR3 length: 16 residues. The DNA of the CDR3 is TGCGCCAGCAGTTCGAGAGGGGACCCTAGCAATCAGCCCCAGCATTTT. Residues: CASSSRGDPSNQPQHF.

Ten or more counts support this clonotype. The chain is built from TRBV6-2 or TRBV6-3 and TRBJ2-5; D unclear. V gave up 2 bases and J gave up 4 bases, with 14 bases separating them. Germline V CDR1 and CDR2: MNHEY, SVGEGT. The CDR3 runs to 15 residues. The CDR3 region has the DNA TGTGCCAGCAGTTACCCAATGGGTGAGACAGAGACCCAGTACTTC. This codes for CASSYPMGETETQYF.

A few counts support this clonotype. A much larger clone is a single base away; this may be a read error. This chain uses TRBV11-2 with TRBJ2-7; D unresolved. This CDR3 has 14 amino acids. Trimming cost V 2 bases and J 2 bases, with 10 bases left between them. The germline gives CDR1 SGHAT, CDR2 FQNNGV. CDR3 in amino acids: CASSLMEYPYEQYF. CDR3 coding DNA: TGTGCCAGCAGCTTAATGGAATATCCCTACGAGCAGTACTTC.

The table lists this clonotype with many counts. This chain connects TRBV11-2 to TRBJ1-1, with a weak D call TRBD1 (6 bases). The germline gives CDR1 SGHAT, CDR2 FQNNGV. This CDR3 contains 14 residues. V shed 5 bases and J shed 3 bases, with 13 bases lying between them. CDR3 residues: CASSPQGWDTEAFF. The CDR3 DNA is TGTGCCAGCAGCCCACAGGGTTGGGACACTGAAGCTTTCTTT.

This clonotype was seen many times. The CDR3: CATAPTGQPRGGYTF. DNA for the CDR3: TGTGCCACTGCCCCCACGGGACAGCCCCGCGGTGGCTACACCTTC. This chain links TRBV28 with TRBJ1-2; 7 bases align to TRBD1. There are 15 residues in the CDR3. Germline values: CDR1 MDHEN, CDR2 SYDVKM. The J segment lost 7 bases and the V segment lost 10 bases, leaving 18 bases of the junction unmatched.